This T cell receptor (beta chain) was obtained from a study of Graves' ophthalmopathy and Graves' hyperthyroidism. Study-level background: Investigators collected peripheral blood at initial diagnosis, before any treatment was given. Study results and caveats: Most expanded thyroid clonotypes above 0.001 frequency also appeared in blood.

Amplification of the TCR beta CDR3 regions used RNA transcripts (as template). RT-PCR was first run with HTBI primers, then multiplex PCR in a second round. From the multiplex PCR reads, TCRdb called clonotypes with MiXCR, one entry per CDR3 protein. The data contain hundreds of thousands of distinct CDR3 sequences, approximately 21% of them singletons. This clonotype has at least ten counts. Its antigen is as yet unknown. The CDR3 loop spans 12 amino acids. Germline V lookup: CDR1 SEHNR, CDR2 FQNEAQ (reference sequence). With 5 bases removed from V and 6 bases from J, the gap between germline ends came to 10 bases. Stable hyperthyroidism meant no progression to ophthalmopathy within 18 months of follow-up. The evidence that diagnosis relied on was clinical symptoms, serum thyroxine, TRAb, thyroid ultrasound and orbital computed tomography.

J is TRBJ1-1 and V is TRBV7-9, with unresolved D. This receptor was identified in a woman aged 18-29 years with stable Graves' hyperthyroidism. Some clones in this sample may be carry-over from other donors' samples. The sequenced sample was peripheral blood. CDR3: CASSIVGAEAFF. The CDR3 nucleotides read TGTGCCAGCAGCATCGTCGGGGCTGAAGCTTTCTTT.